What follows are 30 T cell receptor beta chains derived from one specimen sequenced in a study of cytomegalovirus exposure and HLA in healthy donors. Researchers ran the PCR with 60 Vbeta and 13 Jbeta primers. Assay: immunoSEQ multiplex PCR; the TCRdb copy retains only in-frame clones and omits some. This sample's table reports 150,000 to 200,000 clones. What was sequenced was PBMCs. Receptors were obtained from a woman between 18 and 29 years old in good health and CMV-seropositive.

The gene calls are TRBV19 and TRBJ2-7, with D possibly matching TRBD1 (5 bases). Germline CDR1 is LNHDA and CDR2 is SQIVND (reference sequence). The CDR3 consists of 14 residues. V lost 4 bases, J lost 2 bases, and 12 bases lay in between. In DNA form, the CDR3 reads TGTGCCAGTAGTAACATAAGGGGAACCTACGAGCAGTACTTC. Translating it yields CASSNIRGTYEQYF.

The chain employs TRBV6-5 and TRBJ2-3; 10 nucleotides line up with TRBD2. Germline-derived CDR1 and CDR2 are MNHEY and SVGAGI. Germline trimming cut 8 bases from V and 4 bases from J; bases unmatched to any gene: 6. The CDR3 is 14 residues long. CDR3 coding DNA: TGTGCCAGCTCCCCTAGCGGGGGATCAGATACGCAGTATTTT. Its protein product is CASSPSGGSDTQYF.

The chain employs TRBV5-1 and TRBJ2-3; 11 bases agree with TRBD2. The CDR3 has 15 amino acids. Unmatched junction bases numbered 1, after V lost 1 base and J lost 3 bases. Looked up from germline, CDR1 is SGHRS and CDR2 is YFSETQ. CDR3 nucleotide sequence: TGCGCCAGCAGCTTGACTAGCGGGAGTACAGATACGCAGTATTTT. This sequence encodes CASSLTSGSTDTQYF.

The chain combines TRBV5-6 with TRBJ2-5; 8 bases are shared with TRBD2. This CDR3 is 14 amino acids long. Losses at the gene ends were 3 bases for V and 3 bases for J; bases not matched to a gene: 4. Germline lookup yields CDR1 SGHDT and CDR2 YYEEEE. CDR3: CASSSSGGEETQYF. Here the CDR3 DNA reads TGTGCCAGCAGCTCGAGCGGGGGTGAAGAGACCCAGTACTTC.

This chain links TRBV10-3 with TRBJ2-5, with TRBD1 identical over 9 bases. Germline CDR1 ENHRY, CDR2 SYGVKD. The CDR3 has 15 amino acids. The V and J ends lost 10 bases and 8 bases, in that order; junction bases with no gene match: 17. CDR3 sequence (DNA): TGTGCCACCGCCTCACCCGGGACAGGGCCCCTTACCCAGTACTTC. Its translation: CATASPGTGPLTQYF.

The chain combines TRBV7-9 with TRBJ2-1; D is undetermined. Germline V gives CDR1 SEHNR, CDR2 FQNEAQ (reference sequence). Trimming pared 11 bases from V and 2 bases from J, leaving 10 bases between. The CDR3 contains 12 residues. This CDR3 is CALRTTYNEQFF. The CDR3 nucleotides read TGTGCCTTAAGAACTACCTACAATGAGCAGTTCTTC.

J is TRBJ2-7 and V is TRBV6-1; D is ambiguous. The germline CDR1 and CDR2 sequences are MNHNS and SASEGT. The CDR3 is made up of 15 amino acids. V dropped 2 bases and J dropped 0 bases, with 11 bases sitting between them. CDR3 nucleotide sequence: TGTGCCAGCAGTGAATCTCTATCCCTCTCCTACGAGCAGTACTTC. It is translated as CASSESLSLSYEQYF.

The rearrangement links TRBV19 to TRBJ1-2, with 7 positions matching TRBD1. The CDR3 spans 15 residues. Germline trimming cut 5 bases from V and 4 bases from J; bases unmatched to any gene: 10. Germline V lookup: CDR1 LNHDA, CDR2 SQIVND (reference sequence). The CDR3 is CASSSTGESGYGYTF. In nucleotides, the CDR3 is TGTGCCAGTAGTTCTACAGGGGAATCCGGCTATGGCTACACCTTC.

The J gene is TRBJ2-7, the V gene TRBV2; 12 bases agree with TRBD2. The V gene's germline CDR1 is SNHLY and CDR2 FYNNEI. The CDR3 covers 15 residues. J gave up 7 bases and V 3 bases, and 7 bases lay outside the gene matches. The CDR3 sequence: CASSEASGRAGEQYF. The CDR3 nucleotides read TGTGCCAGCAGTGAGGCTAGCGGGAGGGCAGGAGAGCAGTACTTC.

The chain uses TRBV11-2 and TRBJ2-1; no firm D call. The germline CDR1 and CDR2 sequences are SGHAT and FQNNGV. Trimming took off 1 base at V and 7 bases at J, with 5 bases between the two ends. The CDR3 sequence is 12 residues long. CDR3 residues: CASSLVENEQFF. CDR3 coding DNA: TGTGCCAGCAGCTTAGTAGAGAATGAGCAGTTCTTC.

V usage is TRBV30 and J usage is TRBJ2-1, with D hard to call. Looked up from germline, CDR1 is GTSNPN and CDR2 is SVGIG (reference sequence). This CDR3 is 14 amino acids long. V lost 0 bases and J 4 bases, leaving 10 bases between the germline ends. This chain's CDR3 is CAWSVLRPYNEQFF. DNA of the CDR3: TGTGCCTGGAGTGTATTGCGGCCTTACAATGAGCAGTTCTTC.

The genes are TRBV19 and TRBJ1-5, with D perhaps matching TRBD1 (5 bases). Trimming left V 7 bases short and J 0 bases short, with 16 bases between. CDR1 and CDR2 from the germline V gene are LNHDA and SQIVND (reference sequence). This CDR3 region has 16 residues. This CDR3 reads CASTPTGDHSNQPQHF. The DNA for the CDR3 is TGTGCCAGTACACCTACAGGAGATCATAGCAATCAGCCCCAGCATTTT.

This chain connects TRBV5-4 to TRBJ2-1; D remains ambiguous. This CDR3 is built from 13 residues. CDR1 and CDR2 (germline): SGHNT, YYREEE (reference sequence). Trimming cost V 7 bases and J 4 bases, with 12 bases left between them. CDR3 protein: CASQNISYNEQFF. CDR3 DNA sequence: TGTGCCAGCCAGAATATCTCATACAATGAGCAGTTCTTC.

The V call is TRBV5-1, the J call TRBJ1-1, with a possible D match to TRBD1 (6 bases). The CDR3 covers 14 residues. V lost 4 bases, J lost 7 bases, and 17 bases lay in between. The germline V gene has CDR1 SGHRS and CDR2 YFSETQ. The DNA for the CDR3 is TGCGCCAGCAGCCCGGAGGGGGGGGAGAGTGAAGCTTTCTTT. This sequence encodes CASSPEGGESEAFF.

The J gene is TRBJ1-5, the V gene TRBV6-7; no clear D. TRBV6-7 is known as an ORF, though its function is uncertain. V was cut by 0 bases and J by 0 bases, with 9 bases left in between. This CDR3 region has 16 residues. CDR3 sequence (DNA): TGTGCCAGCAGTTACTCGATTTCGGTTAGCAATCAGCCCCAGCATTTT. Its protein is CASSYSISVSNQPQHF.

V and J are TRBV7-2 and TRBJ2-7, with D perhaps TRBD2 (7 bases). The CDR3 contains 14 residues. V gave up 1 base and J gave up 5 bases, with 12 bases separating them. Germline V lookup: CDR1 SGHTA, CDR2 FQGNSA. The CDR3 region is CASSLGGGLNEQYF. The CDR3 region has the DNA TGTGCCAGCAGCTTAGGGGGGGGGCTTAACGAGCAGTACTTC.

The rearrangement uses TRBV7-9 and TRBJ1-4, with TRBD1 matching 11 bases. V lost 5 bases and J lost 7; bases outside the gene matches: 3. Germline lookup yields CDR1 SEHNR and CDR2 FQNEAQ (reference sequence). This CDR3 is built from 14 residues. The CDR3 loop reads CASSTGTGGEKLFF. The CDR3 DNA is TGTGCCAGCAGCACCGGGACAGGGGGTGAAAAACTGTTTTTT.

This chain links TRBV5-1 with TRBJ2-2; TRBD1 aligns across 7 bases. Germline V CDR1 and CDR2: SGHRS, YFSETQ. The CDR3 is 14 residues long. J lost 2 bases, V lost 4 bases, and 2 bases had no gene match. DNA of the CDR3: TGCGCCAGCAGCAGACAGGGTAACACCGGGGAGCTGTTTTTT. Translated, it gives CASSRQGNTGELFF.

The V call is TRBV4-1, the J call TRBJ2-3, with 10 bases matching TRBD2. After removal of 4 bases from V and 6 bases from J, the junction contained 13 bases not matched to a gene. The CDR3 runs 17 residues. Germline V gene sequence: CDR1 MGHRA, CDR2 YSYEKL. In nucleotides, the CDR3 is TGCGCCAGCAGCCTTCAACTAGCGGGATTGGGGCTGGATACGCAGTATTTT. Protein product: CASSLQLAGLGLDTQYF.

V and J are TRBV6-1 and TRBJ2-5, with 7 nucleotides matching TRBD2. CDR3 length: 13 amino acids. The trim removed 5 bases at V and 2 bases at J, leaving 2 bases unmatched. In germline, CDR1 is MNHNS, CDR2 SASEGT. CDR3 protein: CASSWTSQETQYF. As DNA, the CDR3 is TGTGCCAGCAGTTGGACTAGTCAAGAGACCCAGTACTTC.

V and J are TRBV27 and TRBJ1-2; TRBD1 might be the D (6 bases). CDR1 and CDR2 from the germline V gene are MNHEY and SMNVEV (reference sequence). Trimming pared 6 bases from V and 1 base from J, leaving 18 bases between. This CDR3 comprises 16 residues. CDR3 in amino acids: CASRPLALDSNYGYTF. The CDR3 DNA reads TGTGCCAGCAGACCTCTTGCCCTGGACAGTAACTATGGCTACACCTTC.

Notes on this clone: The same CDR3 is also encoded by other DNA sequences in this sample. V is TRBV11-2 and J is TRBJ1-1, with TRBD1 as a possible D gene (6 bases). This CDR3 is built from 13 residues. CDR1 is SGHAT, CDR2 FQNNGV, per germline. V gave up 0 bases and J gave up 4 bases, with 6 bases separating them. CDR3 sequence (DNA): TGTGCCAGCAGCTTAGACAGGGGCACTGAAGCTTTCTTT. Encoded protein: CASSLDRGTEAFF.

The chain has TRBV21-1 and TRBJ1-1. TRBV21-1 is annotated as a pseudogene. The CDR3 extends over 15 amino acids. The CDR3: CASSNEWSGITEAFF. The CDR3 DNA is TGTGCCAGCAGCAATGAGTGGAGTGGAATCACTGAAGCTTTCTTT.

The gene calls are TRBV18 and TRBJ2-3; 12 nucleotides align to TRBD2. Germline CDR1 KGHSH, CDR2 LQKENI. J was trimmed by 1 base and V by 1 base; bases with no gene match: 12. This CDR3 has 20 amino acids. CDR3 protein: CASSPRASGGANSRTDTQYF. Here the CDR3 DNA reads TGTGCCAGCTCACCACGGGCTAGCGGGGGGGCCAACTCACGCACAGATACGCAGTATTTT. The full variable domain, with the rest looked up from reference TRBV18 and TRBJ2-3, is NAGVMQNPRHLVRRRGQEARLRCSPMKGHSHVYWYRQLPEEGLKFMVYLQKENIIDESGMPKERFSAEFPKEGPSILRIQQVVRGDSAAYFCASSPRASGGANSRTDTQYFGPGTRLTVL.

V usage is TRBV18 and J usage is TRBJ1-3; 8 nucleotides line up with TRBD1. CDR1 and CDR2 (germline): KGHSH, LQKENI. This CDR3 has 15 residues. Trimming took 5 bases from V and 0 from J; bases not matched to a gene: 3. This CDR3 reads CASSDTGGSGNTIYF. The CDR3 DNA follows: TGTGCCAGCTCAGATACAGGGGGCTCTGGAAACACCATATATTTT.

V gene TRBV2 combines with J gene TRBJ2-7; D is possibly TRBD1 (5 bases). The V end was cut by 6 bases, the J end by 3 bases, with 9 bases between. Looked up from germline, CDR1 is SNHLY and CDR2 is FYNNEI. The CDR3 totals 12 residues. The CDR3 is CASRVDSYEQYF. The CDR3 DNA sequence: TGTGCCAGCAGGGTAGACAGCTACGAGCAGTACTTC.

The chain employs TRBV9 and TRBJ1-2; 7 positions match TRBD1. The CDR3 consists of 13 residues. V dropped 4 bases and J dropped 4; count of bases not matched to a gene: 4. Germline V CDR1 and CDR2: SGDLS, YYNGEE. CDR3: CASSPGQAYGYTF. CDR3 coding DNA: TGTGCCAGCAGCCCCGGACAGGCCTATGGCTACACCTTC.

The V call is TRBV29-1, the J call TRBJ1-2; TRBD1 matches 10 bases. This CDR3 region has 14 residues. Per the germline V gene, CDR1 is SQVTM and CDR2 is ANQGSEA. V lost 4 bases, J lost 6 bases, and 8 bases stayed unmatched. The CDR3 sequence: CSVVNLGQGDGYTF. Written as DNA, the CDR3 is TGCAGCGTTGTGAATCTCGGACAGGGGGATGGCTACACCTTC. Drawing the rest from reference TRBV29-1 and TRBJ1-2, the complete variable domain is SAVISQKPSRDICQRGTSLTIQCQVDSQVTMMFWYRQQPGQSLTLIATANQGSEATYESGFVIDKFPISRPNLTFSTLTVSNMSPEDSSIYLCSVVNLGQGDGYTFGSGTRLTVV.

The chain links TRBV7-8 to TRBJ1-3; D is ambiguous. The germline V gene has CDR1 SGHVS and CDR2 FQNEAQ. V lost 1 base and J lost 0, with 7 bases in between. The CDR3 length is 15 residues. CDR3 sequence reads: CASSLEQISGNTIYF. DNA of the CDR3: TGTGCCAGCAGCTTAGAACAGATCTCTGGAAACACCATATATTTT.

The rearrangement links TRBV7-9 to TRBJ2-1, with 14 bases identical to TRBD2. This CDR3 region has 17 residues. The V gene's germline CDR1 is SEHNR and CDR2 FQNEAQ (reference sequence). V shed 5 bases and J 2 bases; nucleotides not matched to a gene: 5. The CDR3 DNA sequence: TGTGCCAGCAGCGGCGGGACTAGCGGGGGCACCTACAATGAGCAGTTCTTC. Residues: CASSGGTSGGTYNEQFF. Drawing the rest from reference TRBV7-9 and TRBJ2-1, the complete variable domain is DTGVSQNPRHKITKRGQNVTFRCDPISEHNRLYWYRQTLGQGPEFLTYFQNEAQLEKSRLLSDRFSAERPKGSFSTLEIQRTEQGDSAMYLCASSGGTSGGTYNEQFFGPGTRLTVL.